A single sample gave rise to the 10 T cell receptor beta chains below, sequenced in a study of OX40 agonist ivuxolimab in advanced cancers. The data were produced by immunoSEQ multiplex PCR, yet TCRdb's version contains in-frame clones alone and is incomplete. The repertoire includes tens of thousands of clones, over 75% of them detected once, and 0.72% sits in the top ten. Sequenced material: CD4+ or CD8+ T cells sorted from blood, taken in a trial of the OX40 agonist ivuxolimab. Receptors originate from an adult with an advanced solid tumor such as melanoma, head and neck, liver or kidney cancer.

The chain has TRBV4-1 and TRBJ2-7, with D uncertain. V shed 4 bases and J shed 3 bases, with 13 bases lying between them. Germline V CDR1 and CDR2: MGHRA, YSYEKL. The length of the CDR3 is 14 residues. This CDR3 reads CASSPILRYYEQYF. DNA for the CDR3: TGCGCCAGCAGCCCCATTTTAAGGTACTACGAGCAGTACTTC.

The chain is built from TRBV11-2 and TRBJ2-7; no clear D. V was clipped by 7 bases and J by 1 base, with 14 bases between them. CDR1 and CDR2 (germline): SGHAT, FQNNGV. CDR3 length: 14 residues. DNA for the CDR3: TGTGCCAGCACCTCCGGCCCTTCATCCTACGAGCAGTACTTC. Protein sequence: CASTSGPSSYEQYF.

The chain is built from TRBV6-1 and TRBJ1-3; possible D gene TRBD1, 5 bases. The CDR3 sequence is 15 residues long. In germline, CDR1 is MNHNS, CDR2 SASEGT. The V end was cut by 3 bases, the J end by 4 bases, with 13 bases between. The CDR3 nucleotides are TGTGCCAGCAGTGACTGGGGGAAGGCGGGAAACACCATATATTTT. Translated, it gives CASSDWGKAGNTIYF.

The chain is built from TRBV4-1 and TRBJ2-7; no clear D. The CDR3 runs 15 residues. The ends were cut back, 0 bases at V and 6 bases at J, with 15 bases in the middle. CDR1 is MGHRA, CDR2 YSYEKL, per germline. For the CDR3, the DNA is TGCGCCAGCAGCCAAGAGGACGGGTCCTTCGGCGAGCAGTACTTC. This sequence encodes CASSQEDGSFGEQYF.

A few counts support this clone. This rearrangement joins TRBV27 to TRBJ2-7; 7 nucleotides align to TRBD1. Germline V gene lookup returns CDR1 MNHEY and CDR2 SMNVEV (reference sequence). This CDR3 spans 14 amino acids. V gave up 6 bases and J gave up 6 bases; unmatched junction bases: 11. The CDR3, as DNA: TGTGCCAGCAGAACCGGGACAGTCTCTAGCGAGCAGTACTTC. Protein: CASRTGTVSSEQYF.

V usage is TRBV27 and J usage is TRBJ1-5; 8 bases map to TRBD1. V dropped 5 bases and J dropped 0; count of bases not matched to a gene: 9. In germline, CDR1 is MNHEY, CDR2 SMNVEV (reference sequence). This CDR3 is 17 amino acids long. CDR3 loop: CASSPYADRVSNQPQHF. CDR3 sequence (DNA): TGTGCCAGCAGTCCGTACGCGGACAGGGTTAGCAATCAGCCCCAGCATTTT.

The chain recombines TRBV7-9 with TRBJ2-1; D is perhaps TRBD2 (5 bases). The CDR3 runs 16 residues. The V end was cut by 2 bases, the J end by 4 bases, with 15 bases between. Per the germline V gene, CDR1 is SEHNR and CDR2 is FQNEAQ (reference sequence). CDR3 bases: TGTGCCAGCAGCTTATCCGCTAGCCGCCGGTACAATGAGCAGTTCTTC. Its protein product is CASSLSASRRYNEQFF.

V and J are TRBV5-4 and TRBJ2-3; D remains ambiguous. This CDR3 has 14 amino acids. The germline V gene has CDR1 SGHNT and CDR2 YYREEE (reference sequence). V lost 0 bases to trimming and J lost 0 bases, with 5 bases between them. The CDR3 is CASSLGVSTDTQYF. CDR3 DNA sequence: TGTGCCAGCAGCTTGGGGGTTAGCACAGATACGCAGTATTTT. Full variable domain (missing parts from reference TRBV5-4 and TRBJ2-3): ETGVTQSPTHLIKTRGQQVTLRCSSQSGHNTVSWYQQALGQGPQFIFQYYREEENGRGNFPPRFSGLQFPNYSSELNVNALELDDSALYLCASSLGVSTDTQYFGPGTRLTVL.

The V and J genes are TRBV10-1 and TRBJ2-5, with D hard to call. This CDR3 spans 14 amino acids. Germline CDR1 and CDR2: WNHNN and SYGVQD (reference sequence). V lost 0 bases and J 2 bases, leaving 7 bases between the germline ends. The CDR3 bases are TGCGCCAGCAGTGAGTCGATAGAGCAAGAGACCCAGTACTTC. It encodes CASSESIEQETQYF.

The chain recombines TRBV11-2 with TRBJ1-1; D might be TRBD1 (5 bases). Germline CDR1 and CDR2: SGHAT and FQNNGV. The V gene lost 2 bases and the J gene lost 1 base, with 11 bases spanning the gap. This CDR3 region has 15 residues. The DNA of the CDR3 is TGTGCCAGCAGCTTATCCGGGACGGCGAACACTGAAGCTTTCTTT. Translated: CASSLSGTANTEAFF. Drawing the rest from reference TRBV11-2 and TRBJ1-1, the complete variable domain is EAGVAQSPRYKIIEKRQSVAFWCNPISGHATLYWYQQILGQGPKLLIQFQNNGVVDDSQLPKDRFSAERLKGVDSTLKIQPAKLEDSAVYLCASSLSGTANTEAFFGQGTRLTVV.